This T cell receptor (beta chain) was observed in a study of human T cells and chemical hapten exposure. Looking at the study overall: Subjects had 2% DPC placed on about 2 cm by about 2 cm of upper inner arm skin for sensitization.

Germline V gives CDR1 MNHEY, CDR2 SMNVEV (reference sequence). V was cut by 3 bases and J by 6 bases, with 14 bases left in between. The CDR3 sequence is 14 residues long. TCRdb fed the RACE reads into MiXCR, producing one record per CDR3 protein. The sample records around 360,000 distinct CDR3 sequences, under 6.5% being singletons. Of note for this clonotype: As yet, its antigen is unknown.

Time point reported: patch test 2, 6 weeks after DPC sensitization. Described treatment: therapeutic diphenylcyclopropenone sensitization with weekly scalp DPC. Ahead of each patch test application, blood was drawn. Study-level points and caveats: With alopecia, donors may have immune responses unlike healthy people's.

This specimen was whole blood, taken in connection with sensitization to the hapten diphenylcyclopropenone (DPC). The V call is TRBV27, the J call TRBJ1-2, with D maybe TRBD1 (6 bases). This clonotype originated in a woman between 18 and 29 years old with alopecia areata. Some clones in this sample may be carry-over from other donors' samples. The CDR3 DNA reads TGTGCCAGCAGTTTGCTACAGGGATTCGATGGCTACACCTTC. Translated: CASSLLQGFDGYTF.